The 30 T cell receptor beta chains in this list originate from one sample, sequenced in a study of T cells in Graves' hyperthyroidism and ophthalmopathy. RNA transcripts provided the source from which TCR beta CDR3 regions were amplified. Primed by the HTBI set, a first-round RT-PCR was run on the TCR CDR3. TCRdb passed the multiplex PCR reads through MiXCR, listing each CDR3 protein once. The sample gives around 520,000 distinct CDR3 sequences, around 13% of which show up once; approximately 14% is in the top ten. Sequenced: blood. The receptors derive from a woman between 40 and 55 years old with Graves' hyperthyroidism.

This clonotype came up many times. This rearrangement joins TRBV27 to TRBJ1-4; D is undetermined. In germline, CDR1 is MNHEY, CDR2 SMNVEV (reference sequence). This CDR3 is 15 amino acids long. Trimming removed 3 bases at V and 7 bases at J, with 15 bases between. The CDR3 DNA is TGTGCCAGCAGTTTCAGTCTCCCCCGGAGTGAAAAACTGTTTTTT. Its translation is CASSFSLPRSEKLFF.

V gene TRBV6-2 or TRBV6-3 combines with J gene TRBJ2-1; TRBD2 matches 13 bases. The trim removed 6 bases at V and 4 bases at J, leaving 9 bases unmatched. Germline V gives CDR1 MNHEY, CDR2 SVGEGT. The CDR3 has 17 amino acids. CDR3 sequence reads: CASSQPRTSGSYNEQFF. CDR3 in DNA: TGTGCCAGCAGCCAACCCCGGACTAGCGGGAGTTACAATGAGCAGTTCTTC.

This clonotype was recorded at least ten times. The genes are TRBV28 and TRBJ1-2; no clear D. Germline V gene lookup returns CDR1 MDHEN and CDR2 SYDVKM. The CDR3 sequence is 13 residues long. The ends were cut back, 2 bases at V and 3 bases at J, with 7 bases in the middle. CDR3 sequence reads: CASSLREDYGYTF. As DNA, the CDR3 is TGTGCCAGCAGTTTAAGGGAAGACTATGGCTACACCTTC.

The table lists this clonotype with a few counts. This chain joins TRBV24-1 and TRBJ1-6; D gene unclear. Germline CDR1 KGHDR, CDR2 SFDVKD. CDR3 length: 14 residues. With 2 bases removed from V and 7 bases from J, the gap between germline ends came to 8 bases. CDR3 DNA sequence: TGTGCCACCAGTGATTCTCGGACGAATTCACCCCTCCACTTT. Protein sequence: CATSDSRTNSPLHF.

In this sample, this clonotype turned up a few times. V gene TRBV7-2 combines with J gene TRBJ2-7; TRBD2 agrees at 10 bases. The CDR3 covers 16 residues. In germline, CDR1 is SGHTA, CDR2 FQGNSA. V lost 1 base and J lost 2; bases outside the gene matches: 5. CDR3 in DNA: TGTGCCAGCAGCTTAGTACTAGCGGGACCTGCCTACGAGCAGTACTTC. Translated, it gives CASSLVLAGPAYEQYF. The full variable domain, in which reference TRBV7-2 and TRBJ2-7 provide the parts outside the CDR3, is GAGVSQSPSNKVTEKGKDVELRCDPISGHTALYWYRQSLGQGLEFLIYFQGNSAPDKSGLPSDRFSAERTGGSVSTLTIQRTQQEDSAVYLCASSLVLAGPAYEQYFGPGTRLTVT.

This clonotype was counted ten times or more. The chain is built from TRBV11-2 and TRBJ1-2; tentative D call: TRBD1 (5 bases). Germline CDR1 reads SGHAT; CDR2 reads FQNNGV. This CDR3 has 14 residues. Deletions cut 0 bases from V and 2 bases from J, with 7 bases between. The CDR3 region has the DNA TGTGCCAGCAGCTTAGACTCAGGGAACTATGGCTACACCTTC. This sequence encodes CASSLDSGNYGYTF. The variable domain in full, with the rest retrieved from reference TRBV11-2 and TRBJ1-2, is EAGVAQSPRYKIIEKRQSVAFWCNPISGHATLYWYQQILGQGPKLLIQFQNNGVVDDSQLPKDRFSAERLKGVDSTLKIQPAKLEDSAVYLCASSLDSGNYGYTFGSGTRLTVV.

This clonotype occurred many times. CDR3 amino acids: CASSQTKRNSYNEQFF. In DNA form, the CDR3 reads TGTGCCAGCAGTCAAACGAAGCGGAACTCCTACAATGAGCAGTTCTTC. V usage is TRBV3-1 and J usage is TRBJ2-1; the D gene is possibly TRBD2 (5 bases). Germline CDR1 reads LGHDT; CDR2 reads YNNKEL (reference sequence). The CDR3 length is 16 residues. Trimming left V 6 bases short and J 0 bases short, with 15 bases between.

This clonotype was observed at least ten times. The chain recombines TRBV14 with TRBJ2-1; D remains unclear. Deletions cut 1 base from V and 2 bases from J, with 6 bases between. The CDR3 covers 14 residues. CDR1 SGHDN and CDR2 FVKESK come from the germline V gene. CDR3 nucleotides: TGTGCCAGCAGCCAAGCGCCCCCCTACAATGAGCAGTTCTTC. Its translation: CASSQAPPYNEQFF.

The chain carries TRBV6-2 or TRBV6-3 and TRBJ2-1, with D possibly matching TRBD2 (5 bases). The V gene's germline CDR1 is MNHEY and CDR2 SVGEGT. V was cut by 1 base and J by 4 bases, with 14 bases left in between. CDR3 length: 16 amino acids. The CDR3 sequence: CASSYLGNSGYNEQFF. In nucleotides, the CDR3 is TGTGCCAGCAGTTACTTAGGTAATTCGGGATACAATGAGCAGTTCTTC.

This clonotype was counted ten times or more. The chain couples TRBV6-1 to TRBJ1-3, with a possible D match to TRBD1 (5 bases). Germline CDR1 and CDR2: MNHNS and SASEGT. Trimming took off 5 bases at V and 4 bases at J, with 15 bases between the two ends. The CDR3 is made up of 15 amino acids. The CDR3 spells CASSPPGGGGNTIYF. For the CDR3, the DNA is TGTGCCAGCAGTCCACCTGGGGGAGGAGGAAACACCATATATTTT.

This clonotype was detected once. A much bigger clone sits one base away, suggesting this may be a read error. The chain has TRBV10-3 and TRBJ2-2; the match to TRBD2 covers 7 bases. The CDR3 spans 16 residues. V was clipped by 3 bases and J by 2 bases; unmatched bases: 6. Germline values: CDR1 ENHRY, CDR2 SYGVKD. In DNA, the CDR3 is TGTGCCATCAGTGAATCCGGGACTATCAACACCGGGGAGCTGTTTTTT. Its protein product is CAISESGTINTGELFF.

This clonotype was observed at least ten times. V is TRBV5-1 and J is TRBJ2-1; TRBD2 agrees at 8 bases. Losses at the gene ends were 4 bases for V and 7 bases for J; bases not matched to a gene: 19. The CDR3 has 18 residues. The germline V gene has CDR1 SGHRS and CDR2 YFSETQ. CDR3 in DNA: TGCGCCAGCAGCCCCGGGACTAGATCTGATATCGGGAAGAATGAGCAGTTCTTC. Translation gives CASSPGTRSDIGKNEQFF.

This clonotype was recorded many times. The genes are TRBV27 and TRBJ2-4; D uncertain. The CDR3 is 12 residues long. Germline-derived CDR1 and CDR2 are MNHEY and SMNVEV (reference sequence). Between the trimmed V and J ends, which lost 2 bases and 9 bases, there was a span of 8 bases. The CDR3 nucleotides are TGTGCCAGCAGTTTACGTGGGCCCATTCAGTACTTC. Translation: CASSLRGPIQYF.

This clonotype was found many times. The chain carries TRBV20-1 and TRBJ2-3, with D maybe TRBD1 (6 bases). The CDR3 runs 15 residues. The V end lost 6 bases, the J end lost 0 bases, and 16 bases lay between the germline ends. Germline-derived CDR1 and CDR2 are DFQATT and SNEGSKA (reference sequence). CDR3 sequence reads: CSAHDGGSSTDTQYF. CDR3 bases: TGCAGTGCCCACGATGGGGGCTCTAGCACAGATACGCAGTATTTT.

This clonotype was seen repeatedly, ten times or more. The chain employs TRBV28 and TRBJ2-7; tentative D call: TRBD1 (5 bases). Germline CDR1 MDHEN, CDR2 SYDVKM. Trimming removed 6 bases from V and 0 bases from J, with 12 bases in between. The CDR3 has 14 residues. For the CDR3, the DNA is TGTGCCAGCAGCCAACAGGCGAACTCCTACGAGCAGTACTTC. It encodes CASSQQANSYEQYF.

The sample holds many counts of this clonotype. The chain joins TRBV7-2 to TRBJ1-2, with D possibly matching TRBD1 (6 bases). V was cut by 1 base and J by 8 bases, with 11 bases left in between. This CDR3 is 13 amino acids long. Per germline, CDR1 SGHTA and CDR2 FQGNSA. CDR3 amino acids: CASSLGSGDGYTF. The DNA for the CDR3 is TGTGCCAGCAGCTTAGGTTCAGGGGACGGCTACACCTTC. Full variable domain (remainder filled in from reference TRBV7-2 and TRBJ1-2): GAGVSQSPSNKVTEKGKDVELRCDPISGHTALYWYRQSLGQGLEFLIYFQGNSAPDKSGLPSDRFSAERTGGSVSTLTIQRTQQEDSAVYLCASSLGSGDGYTFGSGTRLTVV.

The sample holds many counts of this clonotype. The chain uses TRBV28 and TRBJ1-2; TRBD1 might be the D (5 bases). The CDR3 spans 14 residues. Germline loops: CDR1 MDHEN, CDR2 SYDVKM. The ends were cut back, 4 bases at V and 5 bases at J, with 14 bases in the middle. The CDR3 reads CASSSFQGSYGYTF. As DNA, the CDR3 is TGTGCCAGCAGTTCTTTTCAGGGAAGTTATGGCTACACCTTC.

For this clonotype: One junction end disagrees with the germline gene, perhaps due to a read error. The V call is TRBV30, the J call TRBJ2-5, with 12 bases fitting TRBD1. Germline assignment: CDR1 GTSNPN and CDR2 SVGIG (reference sequence). There are 15 residues in the CDR3. The CDR3 DNA is TGTACCTGGAGCCCCGGGACAGGGGGCCGAGAGACCCAGTACTTC. Amino acids: CTWSPGTGGRETQYF. Using reference TRBV30 and TRBJ2-5 for the parts outside the CDR3, the full variable domain is SQTIHQWPATLVQPVGSPLSLECTVEGTSNPNLYWYRQAAGRGLQLLFYSVGIGQISSEVPQNLSASRPQDRQFILSSKKLLLSDSGFYLCTWSPGTGGRETQYFGPGTRLLVL.

In its sample, this clonotype was seen many times. The chain has TRBV13 and TRBJ2-5; tentatively, D is TRBD1 or TRBD2 (5 bases each). CDR3 size: 15 residues. Germline CDR1 reads PRHDT; CDR2 reads FYEKMQ (reference sequence). V was cut by 2 bases and J by 7 bases, with 17 bases left in between. The CDR3 loop reads CASSLRTGLGVTQYF. For the CDR3, the DNA is TGTGCCAGCAGCTTAAGAACAGGTCTGGGAGTGACCCAGTACTTC.

V usage is TRBV4-2 and J usage is TRBJ2-3; TRBD2 matches 10 bases. CDR1 and CDR2 from the germline V gene are LGHNA and YNFKEQ. The V and J ends lost 0 bases and 1 base, in that order; junction bases with no gene match: 7. There are 18 residues in the CDR3. The CDR3 DNA follows: TGTGCCAGCAGCCAAGACCCCAGCGGGAGGGTCGGCACAGATACGCAGTATTTT. This translates into CASSQDPSGRVGTDTQYF.

This clonotype was observed at least ten times. The chain joins TRBV2 to TRBJ2-1, with D perhaps matching TRBD1 (6 bases). The CDR3 loop spans 14 amino acids. V was clipped by 8 bases and J by 7 bases, with 18 bases between them. Germline V lookup: CDR1 SNHLY, CDR2 FYNNEI. The CDR3 nucleotides are TGTGCCAGCGAGGACAGAACCTCTCTAAATGAGCAGTTCTTC. This codes for CASEDRTSLNEQFF.

Only a few counts were recorded for this clonotype. The genes are TRBV7-2 and TRBJ1-3; TRBD1 is a possible D gene (5 bases). The CDR3 runs 18 residues. CDR1 is SGHTA, CDR2 FQGNSA, per germline. The ends were cut back, 5 bases at V and 0 bases at J, with 20 bases in the middle. This chain's CDR3 is CASSDDTRQHFSGNTIYF. CDR3 DNA sequence: TGTGCCAGCAGCGACGACACACGACAGCATTTCTCTGGAAACACCATATATTTT.

This clonotype was counted many times. The V gene is TRBV20-1, the J gene TRBJ2-4; a weak D match, TRBD2 (5 bases). The CDR3 is 14 amino acids. CDR1 is DFQATT and CDR2 is SNEGSKA in the germline V gene (reference sequence). The V gene lost 7 bases and the J gene lost 3 bases, with 16 bases spanning the gap. The CDR3 is CSGLPEAGKNIQYF. In DNA form, the CDR3 reads TGCAGTGGTCTACCGGAGGCCGGCAAAAACATTCAGTACTTC.

This clonotype was seen many times. The chain recombines TRBV3-1 with TRBJ2-3, with TRBD1 matching 9 bases. This CDR3 is 15 amino acids long. Trimming cost V 5 bases and J 4 bases; bases outside gene matches: 7. Germline V gene data show CDR1 as LGHDT and CDR2 as YNNKEL (reference sequence). For the CDR3, the DNA is TGTGCCAGCAGCTTCCGGGACAGGGAGTCAGATACGCAGTATTTT. Translating it yields CASSFRDRESDTQYF.

This rearrangement joins TRBV6-2 or TRBV6-3 to TRBJ1-1; possibly TRBD1 for D (6 bases). V lost 7 bases and J lost 4, with 19 bases in between. The germline gives CDR1 MNHEY, CDR2 SVGEGT. The CDR3 is 15 residues long. The CDR3 spells CASNLLGGVVTEAFF. CDR3 coding DNA: TGTGCCAGCAATCTTCTAGGGGGAGTCGTCACTGAAGCTTTCTTT.

Turning to this clonotype: One end of the junction varies from germline; a read error may be responsible. This chain's CDR3 is CANRLAGNNKQFF. The CDR3 nucleotides read TGTGCCAACAGACTAGCGGGAAACAATAAGCAGTTCTTC. The chain joins TRBV2 to TRBJ2-1, with TRBD2 identical over 11 bases. Germline-derived CDR1 and CDR2 are SNHLY and FYNNEI. The CDR3 has 13 residues.

This chain links TRBV9 with TRBJ2-7; D unclear. The V gene's germline CDR1 is SGDLS and CDR2 YYNGEE. V gave up 0 bases and J gave up 2 bases, with 9 bases separating them. This CDR3 region has 14 residues. The CDR3 region has the DNA TGTGCCAGCAGCGTAGATTCGGGCCCCTACGAGCAGTACTTC. Its protein product is CASSVDSGPYEQYF.

This clonotype appeared a few times. J is TRBJ1-5 and V is TRBV14; D unclear. The ends were cut back, 4 bases at V and 4 bases at J, with 11 bases in the middle. The CDR3 is 14 residues long. The germline V gene has CDR1 SGHDN and CDR2 FVKESK. The CDR3 region is CASSPCRGNQPQHF. The DNA for the CDR3 is TGTGCCAGCAGCCCCTGCCGGGGTAATCAGCCCCAGCATTTT.

This clonotype was seen a few times. The V gene is TRBV30, the J gene TRBJ1-2, with a possible D match to TRBD1 (6 bases). Trimming took 8 bases from V and 2 from J, leaving 9 bases between them. The CDR3 consists of 11 residues. CDR1 is GTSNPN and CDR2 is SVGIG in the germline V gene (reference sequence). DNA for the CDR3: TGTGCCCGGGACACCAACTATGGCTACACCTTC. Amino acids: CARDTNYGYTF. Drawing the rest from reference TRBV30 and TRBJ1-2, the complete variable domain is SQTIHQWPATLVQPVGSPLSLECTVEGTSNPNLYWYRQAAGRGLQLLFYSVGIGQISSEVPQNLSASRPQDRQFILSSKKLLLSDSGFYLCARDTNYGYTFGSGTRLTVV.

This clonotype was seen more than once but under ten times. The V call is TRBV18, the J call TRBJ2-7, with D perhaps given as TRBD1 or TRBD2 (5 bases each). The CDR3 sequence is 14 residues long. Deletions cut 5 bases from V and 0 bases from J, with 11 bases between. Germline V gene sequence: CDR1 KGHSH, CDR2 LQKENI. CDR3 loop: CASSTGTSSYEQYF. CDR3 nucleotide sequence: TGTGCCAGCTCAACCGGGACGTCCTCCTACGAGCAGTACTTC.